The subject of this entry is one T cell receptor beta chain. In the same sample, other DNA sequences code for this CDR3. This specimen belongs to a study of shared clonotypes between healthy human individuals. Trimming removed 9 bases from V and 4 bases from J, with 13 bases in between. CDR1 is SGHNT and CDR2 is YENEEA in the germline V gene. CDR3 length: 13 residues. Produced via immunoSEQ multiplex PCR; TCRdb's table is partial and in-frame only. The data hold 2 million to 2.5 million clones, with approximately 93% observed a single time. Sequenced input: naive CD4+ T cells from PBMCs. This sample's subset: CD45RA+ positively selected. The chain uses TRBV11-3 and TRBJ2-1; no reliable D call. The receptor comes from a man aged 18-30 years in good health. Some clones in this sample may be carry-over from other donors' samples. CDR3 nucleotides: TGTGCCAGTTCCCTAAATTCGTACAATGAGCAGTTCTTC. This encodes CASSLNSYNEQFF.